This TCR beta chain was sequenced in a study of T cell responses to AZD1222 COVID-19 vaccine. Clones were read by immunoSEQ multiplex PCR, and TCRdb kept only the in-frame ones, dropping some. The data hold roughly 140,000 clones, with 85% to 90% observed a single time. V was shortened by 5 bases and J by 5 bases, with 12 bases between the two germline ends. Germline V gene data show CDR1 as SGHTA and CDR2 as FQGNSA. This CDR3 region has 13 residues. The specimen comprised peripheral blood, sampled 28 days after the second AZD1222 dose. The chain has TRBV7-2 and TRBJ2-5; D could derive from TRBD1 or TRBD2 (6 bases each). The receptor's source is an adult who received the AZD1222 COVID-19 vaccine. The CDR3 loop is CASSTTGRETQYF. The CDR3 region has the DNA TGTGCCAGCAGCACAACAGGGAGGGAGACCCAGTACTTC.